These 25 T cell receptor beta chains were sequenced from one sample in a study of cytomegalovirus exposure and HLA in healthy donors. The PCR contained 60 Vbeta and 13 Jbeta primers. Profiled with immunoSEQ multiplex PCR; TCRdb holds only in-frame clones, not every one. The sample has approximately 150,000 clones, roughly 80% seen once. Sequenced input: PBMCs. The source of these receptors is a young woman in good health and CMV-seronegative.

This sequence joins TRBV18 and TRBJ2-7, with D possibly being TRBD2 (5 bases). The germline V gene has CDR1 KGHSH and CDR2 LQKENI. Trimming left V 1 base short and J 3 bases short, with 7 bases between. CDR3 size: 13 residues. The CDR3 here is CASSPQAGYEQYF. CDR3 coding DNA: TGTGCCAGCTCACCACAGGCGGGCTACGAGCAGTACTTC.

V gene TRBV27 combines with J gene TRBJ1-5; 9 bases are shared with TRBD1. From germline, CDR1 is MNHEY and CDR2 SMNVEV (reference sequence). The V gene end was trimmed by 6 bases and the J gene end by 6 bases; junction bases not matched to a gene: 9. This CDR3 region has 15 residues. CDR3 protein: CASSLSQGAVQPQHF. The CDR3 nucleotides read TGTGCCAGCAGCCTATCACAGGGGGCGGTTCAGCCCCAGCATTTT.

Written as DNA, the CDR3 is TGTGCCAGCTCACCGATAGCGGAAAGCTCCTACGAGCAGTACTTC. It is translated as CASSPIAESSYEQYF. V and J are TRBV18 and TRBJ2-7; D might be TRBD2 (6 bases). V lost 3 bases and J lost 0, with 12 bases in between. Germline V gene data show CDR1 as KGHSH and CDR2 as LQKENI. This CDR3 has 15 residues.

This chain connects TRBV4-1 to TRBJ2-2; 7 bases agree with TRBD1. Germline assignment: CDR1 MGHRA and CDR2 YSYEKL. The CDR3 is made up of 18 amino acids. The trim removed 3 bases at V and 0 bases at J, leaving 10 bases unmatched. In DNA, the CDR3 is TGCGCCAGCAGCCAGGTTGGCGTTGGGACAGCGAACACCGGGGAGCTGTTTTTT. Amino acids: CASSQVGVGTANTGELFF.

This chain connects TRBV27 to TRBJ1-6; D remains unclear. Trimming removed 6 bases at V and 7 bases at J, with 10 bases between. Germline CDR1 is MNHEY and CDR2 is SMNVEV (reference sequence). CDR3 size: 13 residues. This chain's CDR3 is CASRREINSPLHF. The CDR3 nucleotides read TGTGCCAGCAGGCGAGAGATAAATTCACCCCTCCACTTT.

This clone was counted between two and nine times. The chain joins TRBV6-5 to TRBJ1-5; 7 nucleotides match TRBD1. V lost 5 bases, J lost 6 bases, and 4 bases stayed unmatched. This CDR3 region has 13 residues. Germline V lookup: CDR1 MNHEY, CDR2 SVGAGI. CDR3 sequence: CASSTGDSQPQHF. CDR3 DNA: TGTGCCAGCAGTACAGGGGACAGTCAGCCCCAGCATTTT.

This clone was observed once. The chain employs TRBV5-6 and TRBJ1-2; 7 bases map to TRBD1. This CDR3 is 13 amino acids long. Trimming took 1 base from V and 6 from J; bases not matched to a gene: 3. The germline gives CDR1 SGHDT, CDR2 YYEEEE. CDR3 loop: CASSLPGGDGYTF. In DNA form, the CDR3 reads TGTGCCAGCAGCTTGCCAGGGGGAGATGGCTACACCTTC.

The chain combines TRBV30 with TRBJ1-2; TRBD1 is a possible D gene (6 bases). The CDR3 totals 13 residues. V was clipped by 8 bases and J by 8 bases, with 21 bases between them. CDR1 and CDR2 (germline): GTSNPN, SVGIG (reference sequence). CDR3 in DNA: TGTGCCATACAGACAGGCGGAGCTGGAGGCTACACCTTC. Translated, it gives CAIQTGGAGGYTF.

This clone appeared a single time. The chain links TRBV23-1 to TRBJ1-2; 9 nucleotides match TRBD1. TRBV23-1 has ORF status, its function being uncertain. V was clipped by 1 base and J by 3 bases; unmatched bases: 0. CDR3 length: 14 amino acids. The CDR3 DNA is TGCGCCAGCAGTCAATGGGACAGGGACTATGGCTACACCTTC. Its translation is CASSQWDRDYGYTF.

V is TRBV5-1 and J is TRBJ2-5; the match to TRBD2 covers 10 bases. The germline gives CDR1 SGHRS, CDR2 YFSETQ. Trimming cost V 0 bases and J 1 base; bases outside gene matches: 6. There are 17 residues in the CDR3. CDR3 coding DNA: TGCGCCAGCAGCTTGGCCGTAGCGGGGGGCCTCCAAGAGACCCAGTACTTC. Encoded protein: CASSLAVAGGLQETQYF.

This clone was observed once. The genes are TRBV28 and TRBJ1-2, with TRBD1 identical over 8 bases. The trim removed 8 bases at V and 5 bases at J, leaving 7 bases unmatched. The CDR3 runs 13 residues. Germline CDR1 is MDHEN and CDR2 is SYDVKM. The CDR3 spells CASVQGAGYGYTF. The DNA for the CDR3 is TGTGCCAGCGTCCAGGGGGCTGGTTATGGCTACACCTTC.

This chain links TRBV28 with TRBJ1-5; 8 nucleotides agree with TRBD1. The germline V gene has CDR1 MDHEN and CDR2 SYDVKM. J was trimmed by 6 bases and V by 5 bases; bases with no gene match: 9. CDR3 size: 15 residues. CDR3 in amino acids: CASSPPGQGGQPQHF. CDR3 nucleotide sequence: TGTGCCAGCAGTCCCCCCGGACAGGGTGGTCAGCCCCAGCATTTT.

The chain carries TRBV5-6 and TRBJ1-2; 8 nucleotides agree with TRBD1. CDR3 length: 15 residues. Germline V gene sequence: CDR1 SGHDT, CDR2 YYEEEE. V was pared by 4 bases and J by 4 bases, with 9 bases of the junction left unmatched. Here the CDR3 DNA reads TGTGCCAGCAGCCTCCGGGACAGGTTAGGCTATGGCTACACCTTC. Encoded protein: CASSLRDRLGYGYTF. Full variable domain (remainder filled in from reference TRBV5-6 and TRBJ1-2): DAGVTQSPTHLIKTRGQQVTLRCSPKSGHDTVSWYQQALGQGPQFIFQYYEEEERQRGNFPDRFSGHQFPNYSSELNVNALLLGDSALYLCASSLRDRLGYGYTFGSGTRLTVV.

This chain uses TRBV2 with TRBJ2-5; 8 bases align to TRBD1. CDR1 is SNHLY, CDR2 FYNNEI, per germline. The J segment lost 4 bases and the V segment lost 4 bases, leaving 5 bases of the junction unmatched. The CDR3 contains 14 residues. For the CDR3, the DNA is TGTGCCAGCAGTGCGCAGGGGGCTGGAGAGACCCAGTACTTC. Amino acids: CASSAQGAGETQYF.

The V call is TRBV27, the J call TRBJ1-2; a possible D gene is TRBD1 (5 bases). Trimming cost V 6 bases and J 7 bases, with 21 bases left between them. This CDR3 region has 15 residues. Germline V gives CDR1 MNHEY, CDR2 SMNVEV (reference sequence). The CDR3 DNA is TGTGCCAGCAGCATGGGTCGGGGGGAAAGAGGTGGCTACACCTTC. Translated, it gives CASSMGRGERGGYTF.

The chain recombines TRBV2 with TRBJ2-7; a weak D match, TRBD2 (5 bases). Trimming cost V 6 bases and J 3 bases, with 9 bases left between them. CDR3 length equals 12 residues. From germline, CDR1 is SNHLY and CDR2 FYNNEI. In DNA, the CDR3 is TGTGCCAGCAGCCGAGGAGGCTACGAGCAGTACTTC. Amino acid sequence: CASSRGGYEQYF. The variable domain in full, completed from reference TRBV2 and TRBJ2-7, reads EPEVTQTPSHQVTQMGQEVILRCVPISNHLYFYWYRQILGQKVEFLVSFYNNEISEKSEIFDDQFSVERPDGSNFTLKIRSTKLEDSAMYFCASSRGGYEQYFGPGTRLTVT.

The rearrangement links TRBV27 to TRBJ1-5, with 8 bases fitting TRBD1. Unmatched junction bases numbered 10, after V lost 8 bases and J lost 4 bases. Per the germline V gene, CDR1 is MNHEY and CDR2 is SMNVEV (reference sequence). The CDR3 is 15 amino acids. CDR3 DNA sequence: TGTGCCAGCCAATCCCGGGACAGGTATAATCAGCCCCAGCATTTT. Its protein is CASQSRDRYNQPQHF.

J is TRBJ2-1 and V is TRBV7-9, with D unresolved. CDR3 length equals 17 residues. CDR1 and CDR2 (germline): SEHNR, FQNEAQ (reference sequence). Trimming took off 5 bases at V and 0 bases at J, with 17 bases between the two ends. The CDR3 spells CASSPPSGLSSYNEQFF. CDR3 in DNA: TGTGCCAGCAGCCCCCCATCAGGCCTTAGCTCCTACAATGAGCAGTTCTTC.

The chain carries TRBV19 and TRBJ2-7; 11 nucleotides match TRBD1. V lost 3 bases to trimming and J lost 2 bases; unmatched junction nucleotides: 9. This CDR3 comprises 17 residues. The germline V gene has CDR1 LNHDA and CDR2 SQIVND (reference sequence). The CDR3 region is CASSINGQGASTYEQYF. Here the CDR3 DNA reads TGTGCCAGTAGTATTAATGGACAGGGGGCTTCCACCTACGAGCAGTACTTC.

The chain links TRBV28 to TRBJ1-5, with TRBD1 matching over 10 bases. Germline V gene data show CDR1 as MDHEN and CDR2 as SYDVKM. The CDR3 loop spans 15 amino acids. After removal of 5 bases from V and 6 bases from J, the junction contained 7 bases not matched to a gene. CDR3 region: CASSLGQGGGQPQHF. The CDR3, as DNA: TGTGCCAGCAGTCTCGGACAGGGGGGCGGTCAGCCCCAGCATTTT.

This rearrangement joins TRBV2 to TRBJ1-2; TRBD1 agrees at 11 bases. The germline gives CDR1 SNHLY, CDR2 FYNNEI. J gave up 5 bases and V 6 bases, and 8 bases lay outside the gene matches. The CDR3 is 15 amino acids. This chain's CDR3 is CASSQGQGDRYGYTF. CDR3 nucleotides: TGTGCCAGCAGCCAGGGACAGGGGGACCGGTATGGCTACACCTTC.

The chain has TRBV19 and TRBJ1-4; no firm D call. This CDR3 has 17 residues. Germline-derived CDR1 and CDR2 are LNHDA and SQIVND (reference sequence). V shed 2 bases and J shed 4 bases, with 17 bases lying between them. The CDR3 region has the DNA TGTGCCAGTAGTATAAACCCGCTGACTCCCGGTAATGAAAAACTGTTTTTT. Amino acids: CASSINPLTPGNEKLFF.

This clone was counted only a few times. The chain is built from TRBV28 and TRBJ2-5; D unclear. CDR1 is MDHEN and CDR2 is SYDVKM in the germline V gene. This CDR3 contains 13 residues. The V end was cut by 7 bases, the J end by 5 bases, with 14 bases between. The CDR3 sequence is CASNLGEWETQYF. CDR3 DNA: TGTGCCAGCAATCTAGGTGAATGGGAGACCCAGTACTTC.

This chain links TRBV15 with TRBJ2-7; 8 bases are a match to TRBD2. The CDR3 is 15 amino acids. Germline V gene lookup returns CDR1 LNHNV and CDR2 YYDKDF (reference sequence). After removal of 1 base from V and 7 bases from J, the junction contained 9 bases not matched to a gene. In nucleotides, the CDR3 is TGTGCCACCAGCAGAGTGGTTAGCGGGGCTAGGGAGCAGTACTTC. Amino acid sequence: CATSRVVSGAREQYF.

CDR3 bases: TGTGCCAGCAGCTTTGCTAATCCCGGGACAGGGGGCTTCGAGCAGTACTTC. Its protein is CASSFANPGTGGFEQYF. V is TRBV7-2 and J is TRBJ2-7; 12 nucleotides align to TRBD1. Trimming took 3 bases from V and 6 from J; bases not matched to a gene: 12. The germline CDR1 and CDR2 sequences are SGHTA and FQGNSA. The CDR3 runs 17 residues. Based on the CDR3 plus reference TRBV7-2 and TRBJ2-7, the full variable domain is GAGVSQSPSNKVTEKGKDVELRCDPISGHTALYWYRQSLGQGLEFLIYFQGNSAPDKSGLPSDRFSAERTGGSVSTLTIQRTQQEDSAVYLCASSFANPGTGGFEQYFGPGTRLTVT.